The rows below give T cell receptor beta chains drawn from one sample of a study of T cell responses to AZD1222 COVID-19 vaccine. The table came from immunoSEQ multiplex PCR; TCRdb's copy has only in-frame clones and leaves some out. The sample carries more than 70,000 clones, 70% to 90% recorded once. The input for sequencing was peripheral blood, taken on day 0 of AZD1222 vaccination. The origin of the receptors is an adult in good health. The CDR3 runs from the conserved cysteine through the conserved F or W. Fields, in order: J gene, V gene, D gene, clone size, CDR3 DNA, CDR3 protein. D genes are given only for firm matches. Expanded clones are given a class, and other clones once, few, many or no size at all.

J gene: TRBJ2-2
V gene: TRBV7-8
D gene: .
clone size: .
CDR3 DNA: TGTGCCAGCAGCCGCCGGGACCAAAACACCGGGGAGCTGTTTTTT
CDR3 protein: CASSRRDQNTGELFF

J gene: TRBJ2-7
V gene: TRBV11-2
D gene: .
clone size: .
CDR3 DNA: TGTGCCAGCAGCTCCTTCTTGACCCTTCGACTACCCGAGCAGTACTTC
CDR3 protein: CASSSFLTLRLPEQYF

J gene: TRBJ2-7
V gene: TRBV27
D gene: .
clone size: .
CDR3 DNA: TGTGCCAGCAGTTCCTACAACGAGCAGTACTTC
CDR3 protein: CASSSYNEQYF

J gene: TRBJ2-1
V gene: TRBV6-5
D gene: TRBD2
clone size: .
CDR3 DNA: TGTGCCAGCAGGGGAGGACTAGCGTCCTACAATGAGCAGTTCTTC
CDR3 protein: CASRGGLASYNEQFF

J gene: TRBJ1-5
V gene: TRBV7-9
D gene: TRBD1
clone size: .
CDR3 DNA: TGTGCCAGCAGCTTAGGGGACAGGGAGGATCAGCCCCAGCATTTT
CDR3 protein: CASSLGDREDQPQHF

J gene: TRBJ2-5
V gene: TRBV5-4
D gene: TRBD2
clone size: .
CDR3 DNA: TGTGCCAGCAGCTCCCCCCCGGGGGGAGGGGAGACCCAGTACTTC
CDR3 protein: CASSSPPGGGETQYF

J gene: TRBJ1-2
V gene: TRBV7-3
D gene: .
clone size: .
CDR3 DNA: TGTGCCAGCAGCTTAGGACGAGGCTATGGCTACACCTTC
CDR3 protein: CASSLGRGYGYTF

J gene: TRBJ1-5
V gene: TRBV27
D gene: .
clone size: .
CDR3 DNA: TGTGCCAGCAGTTTAGGGGGGTCCTATCAGCCCCAGCATTTT
CDR3 protein: CASSLGGSYQPQHF

J gene: TRBJ1-1
V gene: TRBV6-4
D gene: .
clone size: .
CDR3 DNA: TGTGCCAGCAGGTTGGGGGGGAACACTGAAGCTTTCTTT
CDR3 protein: CASRLGGNTEAFF

J gene: TRBJ2-7
V gene: TRBV11-2
D gene: .
clone size: few
CDR3 DNA: TGTGCCAGCAGCTTAGGTCGGGGCAGTTTTTACGAGCAGTACTTC
CDR3 protein: CASSLGRGSFYEQYF

J gene: TRBJ2-7
V gene: TRBV7-6
D gene: TRBD1
clone size: .
CDR3 DNA: TGTGCCAGCAGTCGGGACAGGGGTAGCGAGCAGTACTTC
CDR3 protein: CASSRDRGSEQYF

J gene: TRBJ1-6
V gene: TRBV9
D gene: TRBD1
clone size: .
CDR3 DNA: TGTGCCAGCAGCGCAAGCTGGGACAGGGATAATTCACCCCTCCACTTT
CDR3 protein: CASSASWDRDNSPLHF